This record looks at one T cell receptor beta chain sequence and its context. What it binds is not known. This specimen belongs to a study of T-cell reconstitution after alpha-beta-depleted transplantation in children. Study findings and constraints: Some patients owed their high day-60 TCRbeta diversity to surviving recipient T cells and thymic progenitors. Approximately two months post-transplant, alpha-beta T cells reportedly originated from several hundred expanded graft clones. Most T-cell counts and diversity one year after the transplant came from T cells that were newly produced.

TCRbeta library construction was performed incorporating unique molecular identifiers. TCRdb reprocessed the PCR reads via MiXCR and lists one record per CDR3 protein. The sample consists of 540,000 or so distinct CDR3 sequences, 20% to 25% of them appearing once. The source was PBMCs, mostly from graft donor cells, collected 360 days after TCRalphabeta/CD19-depleted stem cell transplant. This TCR was recovered from a boy younger than two who had a stem cell transplant for acute myeloid leukemia, so the T cells may come from the graft donor.

The CDR3 DNA follows: TGTGCCAGCACCGGGCTGGGGGACGGGACCGGGGAGCTGTTTTTT. This sequence encodes CASTGLGDGTGELFF. This rearrangement joins TRBV7-9 to TRBJ2-2; D could derive from TRBD1 or TRBD2 (5 bases each). Germline V gives CDR1 SEHNR, CDR2 FQNEAQ (reference sequence). There are 15 residues in the CDR3. V was pared by 7 bases and J by 5 bases, with 17 bases between.